The clone carrying this TCR beta chain was seen ten or more times. What it recognizes is unknown. Germline CDR1 is SGHVS and CDR2 is FQNEAQ. There are 19 residues in the CDR3. Trimming removed 5 bases from V and 7 bases from J; junction bases left unmatched: 16. Template material for amplifying TCR beta CDR3 regions consisted of RNA transcripts. First-round RT-PCR targeting the TCR CDR3 was performed with the HTBI primer set. TCRdb re-called the multiplex PCR reads with MiXCR, one entry per CDR3 protein. The sample records approximately 360,000 distinct CDR3 sequences, less than 20% being singletons. This entry comes from a study of T cells in Graves' hyperthyroidism and ophthalmopathy. General study points: Among clonotypes expanded in thyroid above 0.001, most were also found in blood. Ophthalmopathy was model-predicted a median about 6.7 months pre-onset.

This sequence joins TRBV7-8 and TRBJ2-5, with 16 bases fitting TRBD2. The source material was blood. This sequence was found in a woman in her late teens or twenties with Graves' hyperthyroidism that later progressed to Graves' ophthalmopathy. The CDR3 region has the DNA TGTGCCAGCAGCCTCCCGGGACTAGCGGGAGGGCGCCTGGCGGTGACCCAGTACTTC. Protein: CASSLPGLAGGRLAVTQYF.